This T cell receptor beta chain was sequenced for a study of cytomegalovirus exposure and HLA in healthy donors. General study points: In the analysis, some V segments, TRBV6-2 and TRBV6-3 included, were excluded as indistinguishable.

Of note for this clone: What it recognizes is unknown.

The CDR3 runs 15 residues. Trimming removed 6 bases from V and 0 bases from J, with 15 bases in between. The germline CDR1 and CDR2 sequences are MNHEY and SVGAGI. The PCR ran on 60 Vbeta and 13 Jbeta primers. Here immunoSEQ multiplex PCR was the method, and the copy in TCRdb shows in-frame clones only, minus some. Seen here are about 160,000 clones, roughly 80% observed once, and the top ten hold 6% to 9%. The material sequenced was PBMCs. This chain connects TRBV6-5 to TRBJ2-7; weak D call: TRBD2 (6 bases). This clonotype originated in a woman in her 30s in good health and CMV-seropositive. CDR3 bases: TGTGCCAGCAGATTCGCGGGGCTAAGCTCCTACGAGCAGTACTTC. Translating it yields CASRFAGLSSYEQYF.